This T cell receptor beta chain was identified in a study of blood T cell repertoires in COVID-19. About the research overall: COVID-19 samples, acute and convalescent, were from the United States, Italy and Spain. PBMCs, B-cell-depleted T cells, or T cells provided the cDNA or gDNA that made up the material.

The CDR3 is 16 amino acids. The V and J ends lost 2 bases and 0 bases respectively, with 13 bases between them. Germline lookup yields CDR1 LGHNA and CDR2 YSLEER. Per the original methods: Scientists estimated how many nucleated cells there were by amplifying reference gene primers. The table came from immunoSEQ multiplex PCR; TCRdb's copy has only in-frame clones and leaves some out. For V, J and clone size, that table is used; D and trimming come from the DNA. The table has approximately 140,000 clones, around 90% seen once. This sequence was found in a woman aged 55 to 70 with active or convalescent COVID-19. The chain is built from TRBV4-3 and TRBJ1-2; D remains unclear. The specimen was peripheral blood. The CDR3 DNA is TGCGCCAGCAGCCAAAGTACAGTCGGCACTAACTATGGCTACACCTTC. Protein sequence: CASSQSTVGTNYGYTF.